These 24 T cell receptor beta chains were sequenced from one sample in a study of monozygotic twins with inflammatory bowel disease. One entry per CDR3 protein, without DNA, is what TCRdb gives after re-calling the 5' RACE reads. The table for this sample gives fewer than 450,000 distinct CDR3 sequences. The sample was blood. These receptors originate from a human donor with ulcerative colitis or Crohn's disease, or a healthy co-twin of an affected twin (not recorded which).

The CDR3 spells CASSQEVGTEAFF. The chain is built from TRBV14 and TRBJ1-1. The CDR3 sequence is 13 residues long. In germline, CDR1 is SGHDN, CDR2 FVKESK. The complete variable domain, with remaining parts taken from reference TRBV14 and TRBJ1-1, reads EAGVTQFPSHSVIEKGQTVTLRCDPISGHDNLYWYRRVMGKEIKFLLHFVKESKQDESGMPNNRFLAERTGGTYSTLKVQPAELEDSGVYFCASSQEVGTEAFFGQGTRLTVV.

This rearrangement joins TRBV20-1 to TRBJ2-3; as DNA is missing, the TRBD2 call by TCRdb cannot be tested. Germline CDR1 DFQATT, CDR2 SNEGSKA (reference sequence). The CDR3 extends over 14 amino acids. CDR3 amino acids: CSATKGGGEDTQYF.

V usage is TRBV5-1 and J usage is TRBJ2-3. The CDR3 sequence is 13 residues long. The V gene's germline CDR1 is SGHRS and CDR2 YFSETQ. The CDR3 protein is CASSLPGEDTQYF. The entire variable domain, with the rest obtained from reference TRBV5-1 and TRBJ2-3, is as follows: KAGVTQTPRYLIKTRGQQVTLSCSPISGHRSVSWYQQTPGQGLQFLFEYFSETQRNKGNFPGRFSGRQFSNSRSEMNVSTLELGDSALYLCASSLPGEDTQYFGPGTRLTVL.

CDR3 protein: CSVGLSLSSYEQYF. The chain links TRBV29-1 to TRBJ2-7. Germline V gene sequence: CDR1 SQVTM, CDR2 ANQGSEA. The CDR3 loop spans 14 amino acids.

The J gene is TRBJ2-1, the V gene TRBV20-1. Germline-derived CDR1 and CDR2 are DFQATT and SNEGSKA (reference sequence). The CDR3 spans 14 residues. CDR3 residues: CSASPRGLYNEQFF.

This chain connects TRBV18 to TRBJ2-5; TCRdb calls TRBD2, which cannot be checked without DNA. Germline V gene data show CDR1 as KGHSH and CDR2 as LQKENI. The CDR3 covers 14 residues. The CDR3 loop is CASSPGLAEETQYF.

The CDR3 spells CASSYSGQAWNQPQHF. The chain has TRBV6-2 or TRBV6-3 and TRBJ1-5; TCRdb selects TRBD1, and the lack of DNA leaves this call unchecked. Germline loops: CDR1 MNHEY, CDR2 SVGEGT. The CDR3 sequence is 16 residues long.

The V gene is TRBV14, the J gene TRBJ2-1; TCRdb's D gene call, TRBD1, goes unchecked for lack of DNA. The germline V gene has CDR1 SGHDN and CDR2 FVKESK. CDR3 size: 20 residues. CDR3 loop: CASSHIGEGALKIMANEQFF. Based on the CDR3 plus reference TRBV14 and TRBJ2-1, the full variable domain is EAGVTQFPSHSVIEKGQTVTLRCDPISGHDNLYWYRRVMGKEIKFLLHFVKESKQDESGMPNNRFLAERTGGTYSTLKVQPAELEDSGVYFCASSHIGEGALKIMANEQFFGPGTRLTVL.

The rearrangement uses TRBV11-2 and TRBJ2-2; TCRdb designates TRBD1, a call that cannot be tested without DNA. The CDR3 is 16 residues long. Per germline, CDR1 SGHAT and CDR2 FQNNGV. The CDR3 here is CASSLVGGHAAGELFF.

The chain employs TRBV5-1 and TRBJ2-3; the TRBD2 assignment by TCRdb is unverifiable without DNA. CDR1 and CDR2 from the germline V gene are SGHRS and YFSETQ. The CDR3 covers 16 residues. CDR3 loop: CASSLKSGGAGDTQYF. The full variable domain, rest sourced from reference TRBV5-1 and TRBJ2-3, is KAGVTQTPRYLIKTRGQQVTLSCSPISGHRSVSWYQQTPGQGLQFLFEYFSETQRNKGNFPGRFSGRQFSNSRSEMNVSTLELGDSALYLCASSLKSGGAGDTQYFGPGTRLTVL.

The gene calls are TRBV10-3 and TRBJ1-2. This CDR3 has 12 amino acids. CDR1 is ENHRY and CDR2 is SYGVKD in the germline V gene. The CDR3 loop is CAISPEIYGYTF.

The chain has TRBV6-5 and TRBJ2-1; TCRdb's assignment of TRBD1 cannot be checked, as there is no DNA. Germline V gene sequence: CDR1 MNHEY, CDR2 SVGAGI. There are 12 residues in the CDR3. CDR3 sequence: CASSYLGDEQFF.

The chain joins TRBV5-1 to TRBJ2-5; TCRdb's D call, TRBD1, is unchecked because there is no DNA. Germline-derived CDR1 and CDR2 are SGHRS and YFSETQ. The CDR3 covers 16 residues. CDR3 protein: CASSLGPGQGAETQYF.

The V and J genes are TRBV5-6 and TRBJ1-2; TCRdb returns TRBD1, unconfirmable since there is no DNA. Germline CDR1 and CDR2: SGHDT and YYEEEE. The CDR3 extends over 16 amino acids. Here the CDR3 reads CASRPTWGTGNYGYTF. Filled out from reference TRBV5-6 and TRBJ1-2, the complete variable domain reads DAGVTQSPTHLIKTRGQQVTLRCSPKSGHDTVSWYQQALGQGPQFIFQYYEEEERQRGNFPDRFSGHQFPNYSSELNVNALLLGDSALYLCASRPTWGTGNYGYTFGSGTRLTVV.

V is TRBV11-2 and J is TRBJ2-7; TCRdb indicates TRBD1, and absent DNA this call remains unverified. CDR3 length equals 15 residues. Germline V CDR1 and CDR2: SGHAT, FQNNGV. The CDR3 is CASSPTGTDLYEQYF.

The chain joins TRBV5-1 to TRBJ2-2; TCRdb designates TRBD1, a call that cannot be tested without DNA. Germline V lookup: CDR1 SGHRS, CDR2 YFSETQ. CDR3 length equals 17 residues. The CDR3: CASSSPPDRGNTGELFF. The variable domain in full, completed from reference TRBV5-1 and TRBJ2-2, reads KAGVTQTPRYLIKTRGQQVTLSCSPISGHRSVSWYQQTPGQGLQFLFEYFSETQRNKGNFPGRFSGRQFSNSRSEMNVSTLELGDSALYLCASSSPPDRGNTGELFFGEGSRLTVL.

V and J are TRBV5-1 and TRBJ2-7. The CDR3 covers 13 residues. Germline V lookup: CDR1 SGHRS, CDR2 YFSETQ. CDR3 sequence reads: CASSLSGVHEQYF.

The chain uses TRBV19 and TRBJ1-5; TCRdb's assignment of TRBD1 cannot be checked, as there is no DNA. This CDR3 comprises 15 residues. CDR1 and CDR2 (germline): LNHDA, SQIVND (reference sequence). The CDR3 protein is CASSWGARSNQPQHF.

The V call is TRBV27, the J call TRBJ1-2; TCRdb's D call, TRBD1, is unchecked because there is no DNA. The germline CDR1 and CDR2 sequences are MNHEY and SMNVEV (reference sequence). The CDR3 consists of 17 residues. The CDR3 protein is CASSLFGTGAVNYGYTF.

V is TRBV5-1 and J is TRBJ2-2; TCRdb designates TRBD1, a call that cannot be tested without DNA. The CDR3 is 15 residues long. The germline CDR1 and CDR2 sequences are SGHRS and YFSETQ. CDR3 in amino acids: CASSLTGPHTGELFF.

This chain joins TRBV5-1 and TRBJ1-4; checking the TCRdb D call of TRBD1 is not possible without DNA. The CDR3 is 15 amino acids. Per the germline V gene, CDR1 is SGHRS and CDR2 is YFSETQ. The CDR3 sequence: CASSLGTATNEKLFF.

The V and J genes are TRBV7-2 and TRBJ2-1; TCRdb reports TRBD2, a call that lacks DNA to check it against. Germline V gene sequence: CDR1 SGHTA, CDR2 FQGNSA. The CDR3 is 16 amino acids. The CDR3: CASSYKSGPGYMGQFF.

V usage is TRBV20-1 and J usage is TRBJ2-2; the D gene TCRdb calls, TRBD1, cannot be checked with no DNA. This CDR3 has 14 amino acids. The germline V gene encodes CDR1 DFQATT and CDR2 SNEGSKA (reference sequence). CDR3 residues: CSARQGTNTGELFF.

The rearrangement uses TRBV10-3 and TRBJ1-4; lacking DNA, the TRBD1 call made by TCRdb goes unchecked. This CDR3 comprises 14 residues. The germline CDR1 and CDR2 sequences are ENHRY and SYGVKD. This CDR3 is CAIKPGPRGEKLFF.